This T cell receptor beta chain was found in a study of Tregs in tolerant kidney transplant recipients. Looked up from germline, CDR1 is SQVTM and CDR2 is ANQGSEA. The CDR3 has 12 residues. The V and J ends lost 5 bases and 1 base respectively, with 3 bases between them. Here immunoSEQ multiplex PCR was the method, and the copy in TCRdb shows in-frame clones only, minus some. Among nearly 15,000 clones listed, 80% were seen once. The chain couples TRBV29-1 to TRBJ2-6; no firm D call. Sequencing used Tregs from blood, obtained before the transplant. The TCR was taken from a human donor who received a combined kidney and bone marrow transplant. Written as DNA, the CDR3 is TGCAGCGTTTATTCTGGGGCCAACGTCCTGACTTTC. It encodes CSVYSGANVLTF.